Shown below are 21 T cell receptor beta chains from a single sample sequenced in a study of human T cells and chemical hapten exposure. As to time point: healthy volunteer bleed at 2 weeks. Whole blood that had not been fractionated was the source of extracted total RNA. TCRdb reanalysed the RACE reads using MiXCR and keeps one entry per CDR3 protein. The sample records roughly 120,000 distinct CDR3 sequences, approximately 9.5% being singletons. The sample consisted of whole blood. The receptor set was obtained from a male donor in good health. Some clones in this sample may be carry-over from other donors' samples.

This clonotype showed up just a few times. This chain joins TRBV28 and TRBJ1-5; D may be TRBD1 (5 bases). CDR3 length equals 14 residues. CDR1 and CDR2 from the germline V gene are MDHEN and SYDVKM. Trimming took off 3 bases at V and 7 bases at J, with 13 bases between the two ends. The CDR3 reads CASSFRDLGQPQHF. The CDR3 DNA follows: TGTGCCAGCAGTTTCAGGGACTTAGGACAGCCCCAGCATTTT.

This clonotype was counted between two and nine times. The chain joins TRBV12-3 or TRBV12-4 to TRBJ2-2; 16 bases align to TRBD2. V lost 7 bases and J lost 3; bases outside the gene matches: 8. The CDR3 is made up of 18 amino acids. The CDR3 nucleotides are TGTGCCAGCATAGTCGGGACTAGCGGGGGGGATGACACCGGGGAGCTGTTTTTT. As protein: CASIVGTSGGDDTGELFF.

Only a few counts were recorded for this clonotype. The CDR3 protein is CASSFDLDTQYF. DNA for the CDR3: TGTGCCAGCAGTTTTGATCTAGATACGCAGTATTTT. The V and J genes are TRBV12-3 or TRBV12-4 and TRBJ2-3; D unresolved. There are 12 residues in the CDR3. V lost 3 bases, J lost 5 bases, and 6 bases lay in between.

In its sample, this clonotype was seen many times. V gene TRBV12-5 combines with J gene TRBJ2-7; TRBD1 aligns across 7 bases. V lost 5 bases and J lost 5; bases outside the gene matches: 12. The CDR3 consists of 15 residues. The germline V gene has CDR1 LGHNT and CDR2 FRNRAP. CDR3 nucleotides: TGTGCTAGTGGTCCACCGGGACAGCCATCCGACGAGCAGTACTTC. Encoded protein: CASGPPGQPSDEQYF.

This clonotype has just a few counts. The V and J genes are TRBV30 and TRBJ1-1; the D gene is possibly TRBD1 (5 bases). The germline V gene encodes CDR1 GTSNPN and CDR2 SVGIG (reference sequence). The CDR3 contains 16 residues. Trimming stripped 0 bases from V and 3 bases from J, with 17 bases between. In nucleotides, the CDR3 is TGTGCCTGGAGTGTACCCGGGGCAAGAACGGACACTGAAGCTTTCTTT. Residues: CAWSVPGARTDTEAFF. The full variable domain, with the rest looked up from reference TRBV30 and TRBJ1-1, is SQTIHQWPATLVQPVGSPLSLECTVEGTSNPNLYWYRQAAGRGLQLLFYSVGIGQISSEVPQNLSASRPQDRQFILSSKKLLLSDSGFYLCAWSVPGARTDTEAFFGQGTRLTVV.

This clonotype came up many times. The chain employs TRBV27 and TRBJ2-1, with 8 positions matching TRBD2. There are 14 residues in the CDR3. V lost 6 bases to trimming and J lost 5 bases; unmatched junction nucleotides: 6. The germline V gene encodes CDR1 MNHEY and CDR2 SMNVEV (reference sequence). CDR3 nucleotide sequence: TGTGCCAGCAGGACTAGCGCCGGGGACAATGAGCAGTTCTTC. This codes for CASRTSAGDNEQFF.

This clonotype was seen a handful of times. CDR3 in amino acids: CSVGGGTSTDTQYF. CDR3 sequence (DNA): TGCAGCGTTGGGGGCGGTACTAGCACAGATACGCAGTATTTT. The chain carries TRBV29-1 and TRBJ2-3; perhaps TRBD1 as D (5 bases). CDR3 size: 14 residues. Germline lookup yields CDR1 SQVTM and CDR2 ANQGSEA. The germline V and J ends were trimmed by 4 bases and 0 bases, with 11 bases remaining between them.

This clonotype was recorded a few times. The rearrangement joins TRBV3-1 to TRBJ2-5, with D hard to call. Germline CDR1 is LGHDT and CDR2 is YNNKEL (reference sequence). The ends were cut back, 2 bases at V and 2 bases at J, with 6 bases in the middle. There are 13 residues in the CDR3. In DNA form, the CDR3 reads TGTGCCAGCAGCCAAACTGAGCAAGAGACCCAGTACTTC. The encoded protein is CASSQTEQETQYF.

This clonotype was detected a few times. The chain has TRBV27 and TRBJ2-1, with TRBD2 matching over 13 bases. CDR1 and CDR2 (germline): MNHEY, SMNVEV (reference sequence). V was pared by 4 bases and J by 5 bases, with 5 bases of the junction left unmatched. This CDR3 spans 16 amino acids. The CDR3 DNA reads TGTGCCAGCAGTTCTCCTACTAGCGGGGGGGACAATGAGCAGTTCTTC. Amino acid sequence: CASSSPTSGGDNEQFF.

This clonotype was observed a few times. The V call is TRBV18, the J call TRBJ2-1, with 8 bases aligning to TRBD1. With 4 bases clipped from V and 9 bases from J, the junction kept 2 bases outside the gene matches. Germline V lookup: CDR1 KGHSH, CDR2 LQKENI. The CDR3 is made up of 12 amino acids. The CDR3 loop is CASSQTGVEQFF. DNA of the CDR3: TGTGCCAGCTCACAGACAGGGGTTGAGCAGTTCTTC.

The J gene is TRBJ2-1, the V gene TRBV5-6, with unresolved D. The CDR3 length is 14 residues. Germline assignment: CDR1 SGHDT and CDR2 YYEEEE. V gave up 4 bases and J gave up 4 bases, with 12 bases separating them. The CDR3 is CASSQESLYNEQFF. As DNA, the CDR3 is TGTGCCAGCAGCCAGGAAAGCCTTTACAATGAGCAGTTCTTC. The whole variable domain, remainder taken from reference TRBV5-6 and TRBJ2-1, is DAGVTQSPTHLIKTRGQQVTLRCSPKSGHDTVSWYQQALGQGPQFIFQYYEEEERQRGNFPDRFSGHQFPNYSSELNVNALLLGDSALYLCASSQESLYNEQFFGPGTRLTVL.

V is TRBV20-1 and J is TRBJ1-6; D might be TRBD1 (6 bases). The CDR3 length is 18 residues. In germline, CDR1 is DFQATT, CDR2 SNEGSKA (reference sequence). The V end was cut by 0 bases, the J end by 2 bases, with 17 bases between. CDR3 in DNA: TGCAGTGCTAGAGATCAGGGGCTCTCAATGCCCTATAATTCACCCCTCCACTTT. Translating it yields CSARDQGLSMPYNSPLHF.

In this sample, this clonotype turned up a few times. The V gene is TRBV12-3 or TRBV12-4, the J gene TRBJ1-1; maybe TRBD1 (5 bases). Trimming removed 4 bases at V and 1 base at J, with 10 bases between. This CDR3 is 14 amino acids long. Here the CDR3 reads CASSSSGTNTEAFF. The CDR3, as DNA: TGTGCCAGCAGTTCTTCCGGGACGAACACTGAAGCTTTCTTT.

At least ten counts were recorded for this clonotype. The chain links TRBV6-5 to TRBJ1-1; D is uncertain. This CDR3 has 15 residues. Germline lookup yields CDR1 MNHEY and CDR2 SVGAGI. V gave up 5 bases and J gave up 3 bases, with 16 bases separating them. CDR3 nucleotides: TGTGCCAGCAGTCGGATGGGCGCCCCGGACACTGAAGCTTTCTTT. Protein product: CASSRMGAPDTEAFF.

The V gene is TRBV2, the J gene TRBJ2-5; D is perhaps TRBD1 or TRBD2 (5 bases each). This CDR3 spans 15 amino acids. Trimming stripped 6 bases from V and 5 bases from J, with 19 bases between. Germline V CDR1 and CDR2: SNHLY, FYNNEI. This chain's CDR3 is CASRGEFPLRETQYF. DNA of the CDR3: TGTGCCAGCAGGGGGGAGTTTCCATTGCGGGAGACCCAGTACTTC.

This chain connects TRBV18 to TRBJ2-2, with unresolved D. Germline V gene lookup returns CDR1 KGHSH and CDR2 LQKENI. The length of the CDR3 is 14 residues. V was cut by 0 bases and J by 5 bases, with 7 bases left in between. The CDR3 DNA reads TGTGCCAGCTCACCACCGTTACAGACCGGGGAGCTGTTTTTT. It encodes CASSPPLQTGELFF.

The CDR3 spells CAISDPPGERRGGTDTQYF. The CDR3 region has the DNA TGTGCCATCAGTGATCCTCCGGGGGAGCGCAGGGGCGGCACAGATACGCAGTATTTT. The rearrangement uses TRBV10-3 and TRBJ2-3; perhaps D is TRBD1 or TRBD2 (6 bases each). The CDR3 contains 19 residues. The V end lost 3 bases, the J end lost 1 base, and 23 bases lay between the germline ends. Germline V gene data show CDR1 as ENHRY and CDR2 as SYGVKD.

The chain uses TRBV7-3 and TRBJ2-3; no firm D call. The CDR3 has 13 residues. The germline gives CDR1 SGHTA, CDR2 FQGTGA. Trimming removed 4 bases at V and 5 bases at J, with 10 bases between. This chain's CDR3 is CASSSRRLDTQYF. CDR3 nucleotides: TGTGCCAGCAGCTCCCGTCGGCTAGATACGCAGTATTTT.

Written as DNA, the CDR3 is TGTGCCAGCAGCTTGTACTCCAGTAACTATGGCTACACCTTC. Amino acid sequence: CASSLYSSNYGYTF. This chain connects TRBV5-4 to TRBJ1-2; D gene ambiguous. Per the germline V gene, CDR1 is SGHNT and CDR2 is YYREEE (reference sequence). This CDR3 contains 14 residues. V lost 1 base to trimming and J lost 1 base, with 8 bases between them.

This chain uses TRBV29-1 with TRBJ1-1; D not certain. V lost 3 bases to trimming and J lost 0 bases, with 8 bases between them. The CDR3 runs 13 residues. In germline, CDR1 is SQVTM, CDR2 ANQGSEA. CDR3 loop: CSVELSMNTEAFF. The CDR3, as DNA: TGCAGCGTTGAGTTATCCATGAACACTGAAGCTTTCTTT.

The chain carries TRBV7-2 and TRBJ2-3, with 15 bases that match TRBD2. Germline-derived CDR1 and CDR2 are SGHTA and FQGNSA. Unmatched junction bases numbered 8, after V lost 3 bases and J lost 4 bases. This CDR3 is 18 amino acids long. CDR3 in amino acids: CASSLGLAGGRGADTQYF. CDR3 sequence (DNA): TGTGCCAGCAGCTTGGGACTAGCGGGGGGCCGAGGGGCAGATACGCAGTATTTT.